This is a list of T cell receptor beta chains from one sample in a study of blood T cell repertoires in COVID-19. Sequenced by immunoSEQ multiplex PCR; TCRdb stores in-frame clones only, minus some. This table holds roughly 160,000 clones, around 87% found once. The sample was peripheral blood. All receptors derive from a woman of 80 years or more with COVID-19, enrolled during active disease. CDR3s include the opening cysteine and the closing phenylalanine or tryptophan. A D gene is named only where the DNA matches it firmly. Some rows mark clone size as missing; the rest say once, few, many or name a class of expanded clone.

d_call clone_size j_call v_call cdr3_aa cdr3_nt
. . TRBJ2-7 TRBV4-3 CASAGTEGGEQYF TGCGCCAGTGCCGGGACAGAGGGAGGCGAGCAGTACTTC
TRBD2 once TRBJ2-2 TRBV4-2 CASSQERTSGSSAAGELFF TGTGCCAGCAGCCAGGAGCGGACTAGCGGGAGCTCTGCCGCCGGGGAGCTGTTTTTT
TRBD1 . TRBJ2-3 TRBV3-1/TRBV3-2 CASSQGGGLPGGQYF TGTGCCAGCAGCCAAGGAGGGGGCCTCCCCGGAGGGCAGTATTTT
TRBD1 . TRBJ1-5 TRBV19 CASSDGTGQGQPQHF TGTGCCAGTAGTGACGGGACAGGGCAAGGGCAGCCCCAGCATTTT
TRBD2 . TRBJ2-5 TRBV27 CASSPALAGVETQYF TGTGCCAGCAGTCCAGCTCTAGCGGGAGTGGAGACCCAGTACTTC
. . TRBJ1-1 TRBV6-2/TRBV6-3 CASSLQENTEAFF TGTGCCAGCAGCTTACAGGAGAACACTGAAGCTTTCTTT
. . TRBJ1-6 TRBV6-5 CASSTDSSYNSPLHF TGTGCCAGCAGCACAGACAGCTCCTATAATTCACCCCTCCACTTT
. . TRBJ2-5 TRBV6-2/TRBV6-3 CASSHQQLETQYF TGTGCCAGCAGCCACCAACAGTTGGAGACCCAGTACTTC
. once TRBJ1-5 TRBV19 CASRTYLNQPQHF TGTGCCAGTCGCACTTATCTCAATCAGCCCCAGCATTTT
TRBD2 . TRBJ2-3 TRBV2 CASIVLAGDTQYF TGTGCCAGCATCGTCCTAGCGGGGGATACGCAGTATTTT
TRBD2 . TRBJ2-1 TRBV6-2/TRBV6-3 CASSSSGSYNEQFF TGTGCCAGCAGCTCTAGCGGGAGTTACAATGAGCAGTTCTTC
. . TRBJ1-2 TRBV7-2 CASSSVTADGGYTF TGTGCCAGCAGCTCTGTGACCGCCGACGGGGGCTACACCTTC
. . TRBJ1-2 TRBV25-1 CASSESGAQGRPYGYTF TGTGCCAGCAGTGAATCAGGGGCTCAGGGGCGCCCCTATGGCTACACCTTC
TRBD2 . TRBJ2-3 TRBV7-2 CASSLAGTSGSTDTQYF TGTGCCAGCAGCTTAGCCGGGACTAGCGGGAGCACAGATACGCAGTATTTT
. . TRBJ2-2 TRBV11-2 CASSERRGGTGELFF TGTGCCAGCAGCGAAAGGCGGGGTGGCACCGGGGAGCTGTTTTTT
. . TRBJ1-1 TRBV3-1/TRBV3-2 CASSLDSPRDTEAFF TGTGCCAGCAGCCTTGACTCTCCGCGGGATACTGAAGCTTTCTTT
. . TRBJ1-5 TRBV6-7 CASSQPGACQPQHF TGTGCCAGCAGCCAACCAGGGGCATGTCAGCCCCAGCATTTT
TRBD1 . TRBJ2-4 TRBV28 CASSSTGERADIQYF TGTGCCAGCAGCTCGACAGGGGAAAGGGCAGACATTCAGTACTTC
. . TRBJ1-1 TRBV6-5 CASSYSGQGTGEAFF TGTGCCAGCAGTTACTCAGGTCAGGGGACGGGTGAAGCTTTCTTT
. . TRBJ2-1 TRBV9 CASSDGVNEQFF TGTGCCAGCAGCGACGGGGTCAATGAGCAGTTCTTC
TRBD1 . TRBJ1-2 TRBV19 CASSWRGLYGYTF TGTGCCAGTAGTTGGAGGGGGCTTTATGGCTACACCTTC
. once TRBJ1-1 TRBV6-5 CASRGGAQGSEAFF TGTGCCAGCAGGGGGGGGGCACAGGGCTCTGAAGCTTTCTTT
TRBD2 once TRBJ2-1 TRBV6-5 CASRGLAGVREQFF TGTGCCAGCAGGGGACTAGCGGGAGTACGTGAGCAGTTCTTC
. . TRBJ1-2 TRBV11-3 CASSLGQGGHYGYTF TGTGCCAGCAGCTTAGGGCAGGGAGGGCACTATGGCTACACCTTC
TRBD2 . TRBJ2-4 TRBV29-1 CSVEDRGSGRDYSKNIQYF TGCAGCGTTGAAGATCGGGGTAGCGGGCGGGATTACAGTAAAAACATTCAGTACTTC
TRBD1 . TRBJ1-4 TRBV19 CASRPATRGTVNEKLFF TGTGCCAGTAGACCCGCGACAAGGGGGACAGTGAATGAAAAACTGTTTTTT
. . TRBJ1-3 TRBV2 CASSPSGSGNTIYF TGTGCCAGCAGCCCGTCCGGCTCTGGAAACACCATATATTTT
TRBD1 . TRBJ2-7 TRBV6-2/TRBV6-3 CASSYKQGAKFSWSYEQYF TGTGCCAGCAGTTACAAGCAGGGGGCGAAATTTTCCTGGTCCTACGAGCAGTACTTC
. . TRBJ1-2 TRBV6-5 CASSLIGGGYTF TGTGCCAGCAGCCTAATAGGGGGTGGCTACACCTTC
. . TRBJ2-3 TRBV6-2/TRBV6-3 CASSYGSGTFTDTQYF TGTGCCAGCAGTTACGGGAGCGGGACATTCACAGATACGCAGTATTTT
. . TRBJ2-5 TRBV14 CASSQGGLWETQYF TGTGCCAGCAGCCAAGGGGGACTCTGGGAGACCCAGTACTTC
. . TRBJ1-1 TRBV3-1/TRBV3-2 CASSQVRGTEAFF TGTGCCAGCAGCCAAGTAAGAGGGACTGAAGCTTTCTTT
. once TRBJ2-7 TRBV7-8 CASSTLAIGGPSYEQYF TGTGCCAGCAGCACACTAGCGATCGGGGGCCCCAGTTACGAGCAGTACTTC
. . TRBJ1-1 TRBV7-8 CASSLAQSNTEAFF TGTGCCAGCAGCTTAGCTCAATCGAACACTGAAGCTTTCTTT
TRBD1 . TRBJ1-4 TRBV24-1 CATSDQGQGNEKLFF TGTGCCACCAGTGACCAGGGACAGGGCAACGAAAAACTGTTTTTT
TRBD1 . TRBJ2-2 TRBV28 CASSSGQINTGELFF TGTGCCAGCAGTTCGGGACAGATAAACACCGGGGAGCTGTTTTTT
. . TRBJ2-5 TRBV5-1 CASSLGGSTRETQYF TGCGCCAGCAGCTTGGGTGGGTCTACCAGGGAGACCCAGTACTTC
. . TRBJ1-2 TRBV6-2/TRBV6-3 CASSYSVSNGYTF TGTGCCAGCAGTTATAGCGTTTCGAATGGCTACACCTTC
. . TRBJ1-6 TRBV9 CASSPGIRSPLHF TGTGCCAGCAGCCCTGGTATTAGATCACCCCTCCACTTT
. . TRBJ2-3 TRBV7-2 CASSFRVADTQYF TGTGCCAGCAGCTTCAGGGTAGCAGATACGCAGTATTTT
TRBD1 . TRBJ1-4 TRBV4-3 CASSQEVTGGTYEKLFF TGCGCCAGCAGCCAAGAAGTTACAGGGGGCACGTATGAAAAACTGTTTTTT
. . TRBJ2-3 TRBV25-1 CASSETTDTQYF TGTGCCAGCAGTGAAACAACAGATACGCAGTATTTT
TRBD2 . TRBJ2-2 TRBV7-9 CASTKIAGGPGGELFF TGTGCCAGCACCAAAATAGCGGGAGGGCCTGGCGGGGAGCTGTTTTTT
. . TRBJ1-2 TRBV3-1/TRBV3-2 CASSQEGRDYGYTF TGTGCCAGCAGCCAAGAGGGCAGGGACTATGGCTACACCTTC
. . TRBJ2-2 TRBV14 CASSQLRGSGGELFF TGTGCCAGCAGCCAACTCAGGGGTTCAGGCGGGGAGCTGTTTTTT
TRBD1 . TRBJ1-2 TRBV5-1 CASSLEPGQERGYTF TGCGCCAGCAGCTTGGAACCGGGACAGGAGCGTGGCTACACCTTC
TRBD1 . TRBJ1-1 TRBV6-6 CATDRGSLVTEAFF TGTGCCACAGACAGGGGCAGTTTGGTCACTGAAGCTTTCTTT
. once TRBJ1-2 TRBV28 CASSSYPGREDYGYTF TGTGCCAGCAGTTCATACCCCGGACGGGAGGACTATGGCTACACCTTC
TRBD2 few TRBJ2-7 TRBV5-1 CASSPQSGRASYEQYF TGCGCCAGCAGCCCTCAAAGCGGGAGGGCTTCCTACGAGCAGTACTTC
. . TRBJ1-2 TRBV12-3/TRBV12-4 CASSLDRNYGYTF TGTGCCAGCAGCCTCGACAGGAACTATGGCTACACCTTC
TRBD1 few TRBJ1-4 TRBV18 CASSPGTGPYEKLFF TGTGCCAGCTCACCTGGGACAGGGCCGTATGAAAAACTGTTTTTT
. few TRBJ1-1 TRBV9 CASSVAVNTEAFF TGTGCCAGCAGCGTAGCAGTGAACACTGAAGCTTTCTTT
. . TRBJ2-7 TRBV27 CASSLGQTYEQYF TGTGCCAGCAGTTTAGGACAGACTTACGAGCAGTACTTC
. . TRBJ1-2 TRBV6-6 CASSLDSYGYTF TGTGCCAGCAGTTTGGACTCTTATGGCTACACCTTC
TRBD1 many TRBJ1-5 TRBV3-1/TRBV3-2 CASSQGDSQPQHF TGTGCCAGCAGCCAAGGGGACAGTCAGCCCCAGCATTTT